This T cell receptor (beta chain) was found in a study of T cells in Graves' hyperthyroidism and ophthalmopathy. Germline loops: CDR1 MNHNS, CDR2 SASEGT. This CDR3 has 14 residues. V was cut by 8 bases and J by 4 bases, with 15 bases left in between. The diagnostic basis comprised clinical symptoms, serum thyroxine and TRAb, thyroid ultrasound and orbital computed tomography. Amplification targeted TCR beta CDR3 regions from RNA transcripts. With the HTBI primer set, the TCR CDR3 went through a first round of RT-PCR. TCRdb reprocessed the multiplex PCR reads with MiXCR, giving one entry per CDR3 protein. The sample yields about 350,000 distinct CDR3 sequences, 19% seen once.

V gene TRBV6-1 combines with J gene TRBJ1-5; perhaps TRBD1 as D (5 bases). The source material was blood. The receptor's source is a woman younger than 30 with Graves' hyperthyroidism. CDR3 DNA sequence: TGTGCCAGCGGGTGGACAACCCTGAATCAGCCCCAGCATTTT. This gives the protein CASGWTTLNQPQHF.